This record covers a single T cell receptor (beta chain). Sequencing of TCR beta covered CD8+ and CD4+ T cells obtained from blood. These data are taken from a study of CD8 T cells in Susac syndrome. The CDR3 has 14 residues. V lost 5 bases to trimming and J lost 0 bases; unmatched junction nucleotides: 5. The V gene's germline CDR1 is SQVTM and CDR2 ANQGSEA. It was with random hexamers that about 0.45 to 1 ug RNA was reverse transcribed. The immunoSEQ assay covered 54 Vbeta and 13 Jbeta segments for CDR3. TCRdb fed the immunoSEQ multiplex PCR reads into MiXCR, producing one record per CDR3 protein. The profile shows around 70,000 distinct CDR3 sequences, 85% to 95% of them singletons.

This chain connects TRBV29-1 to TRBJ2-3, with TRBD1 matching 7 bases. The receptor's source is a human donor with multiple sclerosis. The sample was CD8+ T cells from PBMCs. CDR3 amino acids: CSVPGTASTDTQYF. The CDR3 bases are TGCAGCGTTCCCGGGACAGCTAGCACAGATACGCAGTATTTT.